This TCR beta chain originates from a study of molecular identifiers for immune sequencing clone quantification. Study summary: Naive CD8 RNA (around 20,000 or 100,000 cells) was divided into five aliquots, with four sequenced.

This CDR3 comprises 14 residues. Germline-derived CDR1 and CDR2 are MNHEY and SMNVEV (reference sequence). Notes on this clonotype: This could be a read error, since a much larger clone is one nucleotide away.

TCRdb independently ran MiXCR on the PCR reads; one entry per CDR3 protein. The sample shows 70,000 to 95,000 distinct CDR3 sequences, around 20% of them seen only once. The genes are TRBV27 and TRBJ2-3; weak D call: TRBD2 (6 bases). The sequenced sample consisted of naive CD8+ T cells from blood, with Jurkat cell RNA spiked in. Noted subset: FACS-sorted CD8+CD4-CCR7+CD45RA+ naive T cells. This sequence originates from a human donor in good health. Some libraries in this study had Jurkat cell RNA spiked in. CDR3 DNA sequence: TGTGCCGGCAGTAGGACGGGGGTTCGTGATACGCAGTATTTT. It is translated as CAGSRTGVRDTQYF.